This TCR beta chain came from a study of OX40 agonist ivuxolimab in advanced cancers. Study overall: It was ivuxolimab, an agonistic anti-OX40 (CD134) antibody, that patients were treated with. Antecedent anti-PD-1, anti-PD-L1 or anti-CTLA-4 therapy was permissible, with around 41% having received some.

There are 13 residues in the CDR3. Germline values: CDR1 SGHRS, CDR2 YFSETQ. V was clipped by 2 bases and J by 5 bases; unmatched bases: 3. Clones were read by immunoSEQ multiplex PCR, and TCRdb kept only the in-frame ones, dropping some. The table shows tens of thousands of clones, with 84% occurring only once. The V and J genes are TRBV5-1 and TRBJ1-2; 7 bases agree with TRBD1. The sequence derives from an adult with an advanced solid tumor such as melanoma, head and neck, liver or kidney cancer. The starting material was CD4+ or CD8+ T cells sorted from blood, obtained in a trial of the OX40 agonist ivuxolimab. CDR3 sequence reads: CASSLGTAYGYTF. The CDR3 region has the DNA TGCGCCAGCAGCTTAGGGACAGCTTATGGCTACACCTTC.